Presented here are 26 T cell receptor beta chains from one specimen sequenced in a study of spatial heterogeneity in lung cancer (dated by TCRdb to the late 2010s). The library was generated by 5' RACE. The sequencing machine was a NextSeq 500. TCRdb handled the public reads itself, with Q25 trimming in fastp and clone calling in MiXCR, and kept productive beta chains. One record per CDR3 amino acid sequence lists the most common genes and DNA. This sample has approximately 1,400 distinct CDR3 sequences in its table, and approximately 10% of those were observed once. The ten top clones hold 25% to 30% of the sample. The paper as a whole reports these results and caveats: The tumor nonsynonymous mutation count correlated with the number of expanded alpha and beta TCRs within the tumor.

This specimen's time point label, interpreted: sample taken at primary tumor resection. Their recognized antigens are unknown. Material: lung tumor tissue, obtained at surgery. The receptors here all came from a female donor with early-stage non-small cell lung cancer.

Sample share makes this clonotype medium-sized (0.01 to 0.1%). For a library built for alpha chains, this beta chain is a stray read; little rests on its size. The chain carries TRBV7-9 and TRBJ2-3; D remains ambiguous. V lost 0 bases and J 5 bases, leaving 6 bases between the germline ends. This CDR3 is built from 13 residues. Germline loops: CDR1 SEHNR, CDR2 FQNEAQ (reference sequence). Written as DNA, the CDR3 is TGTGCCAGCAGCTTAGCAGGTGAAGATACGCAGTATTTT. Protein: CASSLAGEDTQYF.

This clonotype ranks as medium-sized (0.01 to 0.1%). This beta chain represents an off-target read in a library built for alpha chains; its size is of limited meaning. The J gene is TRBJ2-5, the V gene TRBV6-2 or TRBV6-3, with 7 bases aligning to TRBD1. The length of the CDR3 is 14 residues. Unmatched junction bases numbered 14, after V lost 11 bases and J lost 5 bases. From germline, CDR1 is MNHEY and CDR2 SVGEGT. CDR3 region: CASSAGTESETQYF. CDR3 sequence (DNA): TGTGCCTCGAGCGCCGGGACAGAATCGGAGACCCAGTACTTC.

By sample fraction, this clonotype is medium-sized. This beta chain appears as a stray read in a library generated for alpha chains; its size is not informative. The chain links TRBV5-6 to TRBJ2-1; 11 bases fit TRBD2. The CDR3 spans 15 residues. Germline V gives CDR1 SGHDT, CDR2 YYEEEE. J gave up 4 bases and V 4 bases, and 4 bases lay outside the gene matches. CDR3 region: CASSVAGGPYNEQFF. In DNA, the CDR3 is TGTGCCAGCAGCGTAGCGGGAGGGCCTTACAATGAGCAGTTCTTC. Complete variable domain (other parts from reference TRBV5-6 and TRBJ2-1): DAGVTQSPTHLIKTRGQQVTLRCSPKSGHDTVSWYQQALGQGPQFIFQYYEEEERQRGNFPDRFSGHQFPNYSSELNVNALLLGDSALYLCASSVAGGPYNEQFFGPGTRLTVL.

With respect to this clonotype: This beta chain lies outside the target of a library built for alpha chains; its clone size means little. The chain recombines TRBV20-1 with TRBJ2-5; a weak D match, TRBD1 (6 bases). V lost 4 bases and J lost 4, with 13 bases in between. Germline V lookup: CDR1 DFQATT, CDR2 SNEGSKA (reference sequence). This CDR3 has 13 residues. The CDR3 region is CSATRGEGETQYF. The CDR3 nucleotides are TGCAGTGCTACCAGGGGAGAGGGAGAGACCCAGTACTTC.

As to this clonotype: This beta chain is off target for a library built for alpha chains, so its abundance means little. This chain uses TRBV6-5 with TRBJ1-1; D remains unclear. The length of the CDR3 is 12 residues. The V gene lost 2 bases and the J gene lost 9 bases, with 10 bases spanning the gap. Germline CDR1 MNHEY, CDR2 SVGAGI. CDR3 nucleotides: TGTGCCAGCAGTTACGCCGGCCGCCAAGCTTTCTTT. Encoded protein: CASSYAGRQAFF.

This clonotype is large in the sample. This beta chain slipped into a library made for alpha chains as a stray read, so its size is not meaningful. In DNA form, the CDR3 reads TGCAGTGCTAGAAGTGACAGACCTAACTATGGCTACACCTTC. Protein sequence: CSARSDRPNYGYTF. V gene TRBV20-1 combines with J gene TRBJ1-2; D is perhaps TRBD1 (5 bases). Per the germline V gene, CDR1 is DFQATT and CDR2 is SNEGSKA (reference sequence). Trimming pared 2 bases from V and 0 bases from J, leaving 10 bases between. CDR3 size: 14 residues.

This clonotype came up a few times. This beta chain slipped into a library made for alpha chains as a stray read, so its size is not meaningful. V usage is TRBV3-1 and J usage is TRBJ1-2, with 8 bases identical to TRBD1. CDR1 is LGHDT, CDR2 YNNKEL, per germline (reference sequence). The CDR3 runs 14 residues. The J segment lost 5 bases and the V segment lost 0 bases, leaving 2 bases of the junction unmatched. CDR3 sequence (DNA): TGTGCCAGCAGCCAAGACAGGGGGCTTTATGGCTACACCTTC. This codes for CASSQDRGLYGYTF.

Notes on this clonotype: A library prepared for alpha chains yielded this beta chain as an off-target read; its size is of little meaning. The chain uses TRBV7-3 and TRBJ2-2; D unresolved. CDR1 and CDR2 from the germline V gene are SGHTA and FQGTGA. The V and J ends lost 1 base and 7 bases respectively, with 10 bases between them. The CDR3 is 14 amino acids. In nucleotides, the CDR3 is TGTGCCAGCAGCTTAATGGGCGACGGCGGGGAGCTGTTTTTT. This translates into CASSLMGDGGELFF.

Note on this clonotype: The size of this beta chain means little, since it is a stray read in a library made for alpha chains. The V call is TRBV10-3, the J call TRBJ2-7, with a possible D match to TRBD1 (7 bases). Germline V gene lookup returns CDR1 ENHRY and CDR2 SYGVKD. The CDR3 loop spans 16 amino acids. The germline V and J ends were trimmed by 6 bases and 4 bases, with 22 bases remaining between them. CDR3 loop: CAISTSGGLGVYEQYF. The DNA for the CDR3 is TGTGCCATCAGCACTTCAGGGGGACTGGGGGTATACGAGCAGTACTTC.

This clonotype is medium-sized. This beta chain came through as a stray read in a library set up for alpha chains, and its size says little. CDR3 DNA sequence: TGCGCCAGCAGCTTGGGACAGGGTAACACCAATGAGCAGTTCTTC. Its translation: CASSLGQGNTNEQFF. The V call is TRBV5-1, the J call TRBJ2-1; 7 nucleotides align to TRBD1. This CDR3 has 15 residues. Germline trimming cut 0 bases from V and 6 bases from J; bases unmatched to any gene: 6. From germline, CDR1 is SGHRS and CDR2 YFSETQ.

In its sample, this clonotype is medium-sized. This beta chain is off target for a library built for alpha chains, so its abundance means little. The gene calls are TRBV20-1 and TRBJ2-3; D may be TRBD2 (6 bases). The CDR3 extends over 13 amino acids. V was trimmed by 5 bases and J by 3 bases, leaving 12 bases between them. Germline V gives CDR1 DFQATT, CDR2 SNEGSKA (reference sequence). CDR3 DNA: TGCAGTGCTGGGGCTAGCGTGACAGATACGCAGTATTTT. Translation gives CSAGASVTDTQYF.

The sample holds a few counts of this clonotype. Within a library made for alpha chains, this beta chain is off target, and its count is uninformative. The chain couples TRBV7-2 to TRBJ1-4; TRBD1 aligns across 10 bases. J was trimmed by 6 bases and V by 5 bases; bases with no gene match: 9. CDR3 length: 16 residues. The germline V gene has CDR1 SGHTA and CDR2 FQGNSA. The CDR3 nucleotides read TGTGCCAGCAGCCCCCAAGCGGACAGGGGGGATGAAAAACTGTTTTTT. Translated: CASSPQADRGDEKLFF.

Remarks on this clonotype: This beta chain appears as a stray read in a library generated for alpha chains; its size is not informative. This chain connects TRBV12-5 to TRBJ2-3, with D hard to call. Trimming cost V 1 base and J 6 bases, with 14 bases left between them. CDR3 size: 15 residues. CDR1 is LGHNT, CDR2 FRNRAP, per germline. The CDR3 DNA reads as TGTGCTAGTGGTTTGGGGGATTCAATCGTGGATACGCAGTATTTT. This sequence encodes CASGLGDSIVDTQYF. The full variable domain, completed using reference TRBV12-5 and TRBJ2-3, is DARVTQTPRHKVTEMGQEVTMRCQPILGHNTVFWYRQTMMQGLELLAYFRNRAPLDDSGMPKDRFSAEMPDATLATLKIQPSEPRDSAVYFCASGLGDSIVDTQYFGPGTRLTVL.

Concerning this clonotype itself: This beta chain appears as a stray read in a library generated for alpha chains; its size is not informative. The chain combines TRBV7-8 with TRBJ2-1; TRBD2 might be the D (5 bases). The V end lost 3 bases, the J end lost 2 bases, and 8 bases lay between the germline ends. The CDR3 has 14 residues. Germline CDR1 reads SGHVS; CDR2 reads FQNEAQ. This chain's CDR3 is CASSFGEPYNEQFF. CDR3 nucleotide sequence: TGTGCCAGCAGCTTCGGGGAGCCCTACAATGAGCAGTTCTTC.

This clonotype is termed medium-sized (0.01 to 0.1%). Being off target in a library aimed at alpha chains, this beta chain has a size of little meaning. CDR3 DNA: TGTGCCAGTAGTCTGACGGCGGGGGGGACAGATACGCAGTATTTT. It is translated as CASSLTAGGTDTQYF. The V call is TRBV19, the J call TRBJ2-3, with 9 bases lining up with TRBD2. Germline V gives CDR1 LNHDA, CDR2 SQIVND (reference sequence). The J segment lost 3 bases and the V segment lost 5 bases, leaving 6 bases of the junction unmatched. This CDR3 has 15 residues.

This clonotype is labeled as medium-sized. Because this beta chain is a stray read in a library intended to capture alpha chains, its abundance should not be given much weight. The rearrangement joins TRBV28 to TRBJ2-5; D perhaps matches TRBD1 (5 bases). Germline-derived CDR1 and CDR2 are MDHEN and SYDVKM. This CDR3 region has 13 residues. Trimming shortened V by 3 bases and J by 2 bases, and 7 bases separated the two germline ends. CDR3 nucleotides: TGTGCCAGCAGTTTCCCAGGGCAAGAGACCCAGTACTTC. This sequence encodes CASSFPGQETQYF.

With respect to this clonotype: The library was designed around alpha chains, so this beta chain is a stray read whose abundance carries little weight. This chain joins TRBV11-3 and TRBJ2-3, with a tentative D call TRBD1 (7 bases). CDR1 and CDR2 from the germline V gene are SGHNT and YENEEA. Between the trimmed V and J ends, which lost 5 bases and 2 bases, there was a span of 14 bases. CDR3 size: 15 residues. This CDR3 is CASSGGGGLTDTQYF. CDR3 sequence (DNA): TGTGCCAGCAGCGGCGGAGGGGGCCTCACAGATACGCAGTATTTT.

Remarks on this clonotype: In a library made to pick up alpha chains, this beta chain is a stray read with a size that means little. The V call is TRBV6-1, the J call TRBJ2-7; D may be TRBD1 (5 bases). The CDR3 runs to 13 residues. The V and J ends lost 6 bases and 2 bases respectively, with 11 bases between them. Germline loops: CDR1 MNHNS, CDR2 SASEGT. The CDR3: CASSADRTYEQYF. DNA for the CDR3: TGTGCCAGCAGCGCAGACAGAACCTACGAGCAGTACTTC.

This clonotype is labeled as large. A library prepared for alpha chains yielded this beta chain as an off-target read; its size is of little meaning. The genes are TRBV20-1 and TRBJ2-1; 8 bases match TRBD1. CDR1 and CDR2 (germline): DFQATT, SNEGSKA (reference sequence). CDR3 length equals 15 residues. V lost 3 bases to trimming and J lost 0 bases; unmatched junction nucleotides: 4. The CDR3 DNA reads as TGCAGTGCTAGGGGACAGGACTACTCCTACAATGAGCAGTTCTTC. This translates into CSARGQDYSYNEQFF.

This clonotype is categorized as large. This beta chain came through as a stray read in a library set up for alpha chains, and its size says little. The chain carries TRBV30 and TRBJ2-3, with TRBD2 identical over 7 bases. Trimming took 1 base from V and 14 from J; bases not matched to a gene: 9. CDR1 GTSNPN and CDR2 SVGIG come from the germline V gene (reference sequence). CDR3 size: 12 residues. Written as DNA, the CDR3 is TGTGCCTGGAGTGACCGGGAGGCCCTTGTGTATTTT. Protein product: CAWSDREALVYF. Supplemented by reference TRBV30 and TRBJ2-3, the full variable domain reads SQTIHQWPATLVQPVGSPLSLECTVEGTSNPNLYWYRQAAGRGLQLLFYSVGIGQISSEVPQNLSASRPQDRQFILSSKKLLLSDSGFYLCAWSDREALVYFGPGTRLTVL.

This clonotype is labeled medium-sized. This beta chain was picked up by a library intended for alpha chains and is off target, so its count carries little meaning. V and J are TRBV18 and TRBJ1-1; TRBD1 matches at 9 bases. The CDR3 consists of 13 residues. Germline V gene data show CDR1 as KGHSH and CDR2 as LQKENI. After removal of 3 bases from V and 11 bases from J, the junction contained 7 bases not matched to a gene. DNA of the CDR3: TGTGCCAGCTCACCTAGGGACAGGGCCGATGCTTTCTTT. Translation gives CASSPRDRADAFF.

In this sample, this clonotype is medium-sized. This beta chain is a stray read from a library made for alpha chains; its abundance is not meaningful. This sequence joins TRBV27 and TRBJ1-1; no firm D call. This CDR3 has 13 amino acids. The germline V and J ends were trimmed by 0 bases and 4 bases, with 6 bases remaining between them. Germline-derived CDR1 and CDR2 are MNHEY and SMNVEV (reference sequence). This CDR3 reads CASSLSKVTEAFF. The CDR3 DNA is TGTGCCAGCAGTTTATCGAAGGTCACTGAAGCTTTCTTT.

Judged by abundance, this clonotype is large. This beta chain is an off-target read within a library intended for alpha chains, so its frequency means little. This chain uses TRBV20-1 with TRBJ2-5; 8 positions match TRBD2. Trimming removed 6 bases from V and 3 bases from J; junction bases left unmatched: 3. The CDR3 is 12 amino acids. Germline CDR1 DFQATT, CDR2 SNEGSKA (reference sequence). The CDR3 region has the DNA TGCAGTGCAGATAGCGGGAAAGAGACCCAGTACTTC. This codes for CSADSGKETQYF.

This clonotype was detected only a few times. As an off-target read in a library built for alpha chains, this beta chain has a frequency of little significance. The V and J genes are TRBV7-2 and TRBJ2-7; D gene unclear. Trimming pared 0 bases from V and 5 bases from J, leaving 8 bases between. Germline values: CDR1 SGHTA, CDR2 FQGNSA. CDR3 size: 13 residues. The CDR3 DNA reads TGTGCCAGCAGCTTAGCGCTCAGCCACGAGCAGTACTTC. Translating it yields CASSLALSHEQYF.

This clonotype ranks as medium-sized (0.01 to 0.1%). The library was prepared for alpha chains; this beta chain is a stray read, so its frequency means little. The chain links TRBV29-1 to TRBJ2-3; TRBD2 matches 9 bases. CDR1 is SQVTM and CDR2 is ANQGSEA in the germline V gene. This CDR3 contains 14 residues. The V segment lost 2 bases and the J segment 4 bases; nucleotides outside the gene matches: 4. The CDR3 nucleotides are TGCAGCGTTGAACGGCTAGCGGGACCAGATACGCAGTATTTT. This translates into CSVERLAGPDTQYF.

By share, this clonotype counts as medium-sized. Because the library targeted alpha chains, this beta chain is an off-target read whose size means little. CDR3 DNA sequence: TGTGCCAGCAGCCAGAGACTAGGTCTCCAAGAGACCCAGTACTTC. Residues: CASSQRLGLQETQYF. This chain joins TRBV14 and TRBJ2-5; weak D call: TRBD2 (6 bases). CDR1 and CDR2 from the germline V gene are SGHDN and FVKESK. This CDR3 has 15 residues. V was pared by 3 bases and J by 1 base, with 12 bases between. The full variable domain, completed using reference TRBV14 and TRBJ2-5, is EAGVTQFPSHSVIEKGQTVTLRCDPISGHDNLYWYRRVMGKEIKFLLHFVKESKQDESGMPNNRFLAERTGGTYSTLKVQPAELEDSGVYFCASSQRLGLQETQYFGPGTRLLVL.